The entry that follows covers one TCR beta chain sequence. No antigen is known for it. Germline CDR1 and CDR2: SQVTM and ANQGSEA. The CDR3 sequence is 13 residues long. With 7 bases clipped from V and 4 bases from J, the junction kept 9 bases outside the gene matches. This record belongs to a study of T-cell reconstitution after alpha-beta-depleted transplantation in children. Library preparation (for TCRbeta) was performed with unique molecular identifiers. TCRdb analysed the PCR reads with MiXCR anew, one entry per CDR3 protein. This table holds some 450,000 distinct CDR3 sequences, roughly 44% found once. Study results and caveats: At the one-year point after transplant, T-cell counts and TCRbeta diversity were found to come mostly from T cells that had been newly produced. Expanded graft clones numbering several hundred reportedly gave rise to alpha-beta T cells about two months after transplant.

This TCR was recovered from a girl aged 2-15 years with aplastic anemia, due to receive a stem cell transplant. The chain is built from TRBV29-1 and TRBJ2-5; 7 nucleotides line up with TRBD2. This specimen was PBMCs, taken before TCRalphabeta/CD19-depleted stem cell transplant. The CDR3 spells CSGRSGARETQYF. Here the CDR3 DNA reads TGCAGCGGACGGAGCGGGGCCCGAGAGACCCAGTACTTC.